These T cell receptor beta chains were read from a single sample in a study of early T cells in non-severe SARS-CoV-2 infection. TCRdb reprocessed the 5' RACE reads with MiXCR, giving one entry per CDR3 protein. The sample yields around 25,000 distinct CDR3 sequences, roughly 4.8% seen once. The sample was whole blood. Receptor source: an adult who was a healthcare worker with PCR-confirmed SARS-CoV-2 infection or an uninfected control (not recorded which). The CDR3 runs from the conserved cysteine through the conserved F or W. Not all rows give a size; the values are once, few, many and, for expanded clones, a class.

>TRBV28|TRBJ2-1|NA
CASSLPGTAKANEQFF
>TRBV11-2|TRBJ2-7|NA
CASSSLSRGQGEQYF
>TRBV3-1|TRBJ2-1|few
CASSQVSWTALGANEQFF
>TRBV25-1|TRBJ1-1|many
CASTGAAASSAFF
>TRBV12-3/TRBV12-4|TRBJ1-2|few
CASSSPRLQGGYTF
>TRBV28|TRBJ2-5|many
CAILGTEETQYF
>TRBV20-1|TRBJ2-3|medium-sized
CSAWGDRSTDTQYF
>TRBV5-5|TRBJ2-1|few
CASSVTRLAGGNEQFF
>TRBV2|TRBJ1-4|NA
CASNDRGDEKLFF
>TRBV20-1|TRBJ2-7|NA
CSARGDSYEQYF
>TRBV9|TRBJ2-7|many
CASSPTRQGRTYEQYF
>TRBV5-1|TRBJ2-5|NA
CASSFAGQETQYF
>TRBV20-1|TRBJ2-7|many
CSGSAGGSSSYEQYF